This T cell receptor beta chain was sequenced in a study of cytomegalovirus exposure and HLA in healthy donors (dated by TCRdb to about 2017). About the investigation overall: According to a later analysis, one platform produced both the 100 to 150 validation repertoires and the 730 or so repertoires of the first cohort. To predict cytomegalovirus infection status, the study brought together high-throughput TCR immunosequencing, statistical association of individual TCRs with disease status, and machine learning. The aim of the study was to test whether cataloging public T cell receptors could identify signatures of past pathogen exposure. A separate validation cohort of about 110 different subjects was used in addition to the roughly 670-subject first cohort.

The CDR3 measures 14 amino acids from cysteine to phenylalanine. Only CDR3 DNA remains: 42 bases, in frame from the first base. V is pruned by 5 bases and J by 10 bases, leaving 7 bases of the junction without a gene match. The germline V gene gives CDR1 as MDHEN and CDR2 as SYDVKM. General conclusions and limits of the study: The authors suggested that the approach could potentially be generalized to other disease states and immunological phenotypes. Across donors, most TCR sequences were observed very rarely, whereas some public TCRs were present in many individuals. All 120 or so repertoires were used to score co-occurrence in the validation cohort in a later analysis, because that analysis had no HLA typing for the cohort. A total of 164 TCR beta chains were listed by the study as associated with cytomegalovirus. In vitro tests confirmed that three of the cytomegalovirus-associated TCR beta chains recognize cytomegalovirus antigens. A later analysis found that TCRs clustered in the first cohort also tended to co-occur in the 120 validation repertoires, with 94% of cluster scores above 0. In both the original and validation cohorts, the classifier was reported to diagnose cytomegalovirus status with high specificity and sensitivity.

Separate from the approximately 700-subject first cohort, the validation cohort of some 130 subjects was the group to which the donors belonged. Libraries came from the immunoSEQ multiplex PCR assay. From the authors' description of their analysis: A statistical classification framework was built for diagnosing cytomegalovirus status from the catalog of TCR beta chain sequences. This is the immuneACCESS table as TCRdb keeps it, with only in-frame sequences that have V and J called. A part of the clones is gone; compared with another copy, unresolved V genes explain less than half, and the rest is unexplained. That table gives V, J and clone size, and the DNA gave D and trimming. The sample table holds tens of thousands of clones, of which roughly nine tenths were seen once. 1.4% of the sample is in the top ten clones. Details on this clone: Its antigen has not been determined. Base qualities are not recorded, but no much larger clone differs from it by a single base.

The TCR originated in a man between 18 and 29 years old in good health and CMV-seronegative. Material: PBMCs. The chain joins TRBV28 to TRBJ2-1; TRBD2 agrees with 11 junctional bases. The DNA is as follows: TGTGCCAGCAGTCCTGTAGCGGGAGGGGGAGAGCAGTTCTTC. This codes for CASSPVAGGGEQFF.